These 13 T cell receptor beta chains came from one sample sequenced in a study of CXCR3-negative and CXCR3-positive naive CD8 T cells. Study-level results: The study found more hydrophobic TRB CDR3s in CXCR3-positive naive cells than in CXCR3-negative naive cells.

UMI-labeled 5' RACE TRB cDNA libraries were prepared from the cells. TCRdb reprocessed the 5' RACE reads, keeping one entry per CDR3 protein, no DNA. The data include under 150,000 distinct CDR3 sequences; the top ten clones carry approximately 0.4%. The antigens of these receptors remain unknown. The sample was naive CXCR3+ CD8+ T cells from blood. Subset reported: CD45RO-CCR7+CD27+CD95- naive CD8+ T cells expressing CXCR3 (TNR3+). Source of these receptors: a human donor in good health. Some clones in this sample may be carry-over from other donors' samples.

CDR3 in amino acids: CASSLFGPNEQFF. The rearrangement links TRBV28 to TRBJ2-1. The CDR3 loop spans 13 amino acids. Germline lookup yields CDR1 MDHEN and CDR2 SYDVKM.

The CDR3 reads CASSPSGLGAGELFF. The genes are TRBV5-4 and TRBJ2-2; TCRdb designates TRBD2, a call that cannot be tested without DNA. The germline CDR1 and CDR2 sequences are SGHNT and YYREEE (reference sequence). This CDR3 has 15 residues.

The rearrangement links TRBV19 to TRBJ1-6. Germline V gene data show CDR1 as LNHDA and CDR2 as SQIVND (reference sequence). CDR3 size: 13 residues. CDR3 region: CASSMGSTSPLHF.

CDR3 region: CASARDLDRAYGYTF. V usage is TRBV27 and J usage is TRBJ1-2; the TRBD1 assignment by TCRdb is unverifiable without DNA. The CDR3 has 15 residues. The V gene's germline CDR1 is MNHEY and CDR2 SMNVEV (reference sequence).

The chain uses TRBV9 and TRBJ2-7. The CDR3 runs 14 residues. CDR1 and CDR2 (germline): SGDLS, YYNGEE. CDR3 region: CASSVYPGDPEQYF.

The CDR3 loop reads CASSQAHRGVTYEQYF. The rearrangement uses TRBV4-2 and TRBJ2-7; TCRdb picks TRBD1, but there is no DNA to check that call. Per germline, CDR1 LGHNA and CDR2 YNFKEQ. CDR3 length equals 16 residues.

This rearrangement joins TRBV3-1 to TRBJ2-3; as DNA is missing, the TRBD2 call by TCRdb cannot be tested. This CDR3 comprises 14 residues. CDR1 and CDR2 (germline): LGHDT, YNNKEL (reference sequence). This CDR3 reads CASSQGLEGDTQYF.

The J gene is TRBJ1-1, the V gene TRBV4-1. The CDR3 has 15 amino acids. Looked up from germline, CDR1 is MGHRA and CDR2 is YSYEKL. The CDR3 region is CASSQHWSENTEAFF.

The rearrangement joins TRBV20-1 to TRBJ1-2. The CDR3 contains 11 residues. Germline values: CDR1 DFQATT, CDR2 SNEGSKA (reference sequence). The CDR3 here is CSAKGHHGYTF.

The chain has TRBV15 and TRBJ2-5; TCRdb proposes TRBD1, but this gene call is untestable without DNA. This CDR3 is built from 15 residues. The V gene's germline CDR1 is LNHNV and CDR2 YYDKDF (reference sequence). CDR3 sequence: CATQDNNRGRGTQYF.

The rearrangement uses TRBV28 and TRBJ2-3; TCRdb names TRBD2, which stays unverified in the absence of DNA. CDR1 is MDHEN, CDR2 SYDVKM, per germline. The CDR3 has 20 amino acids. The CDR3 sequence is CASSLGFKTSGRAGTDTQYF. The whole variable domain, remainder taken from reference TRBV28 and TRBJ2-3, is DVKVTQSSRYLVKRTGEKVFLECVQDMDHENMFWYRQDPGLGLRLIYFSYDVKMKEKGDIPEGYSVSREKKERFSLILESASTNQTSMYLCASSLGFKTSGRAGTDTQYFGPGTRLTVL.

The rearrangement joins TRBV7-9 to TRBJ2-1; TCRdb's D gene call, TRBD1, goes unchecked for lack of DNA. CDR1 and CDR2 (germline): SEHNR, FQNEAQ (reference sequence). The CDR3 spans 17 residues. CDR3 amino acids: CASSLALSGGAHNEQFF.

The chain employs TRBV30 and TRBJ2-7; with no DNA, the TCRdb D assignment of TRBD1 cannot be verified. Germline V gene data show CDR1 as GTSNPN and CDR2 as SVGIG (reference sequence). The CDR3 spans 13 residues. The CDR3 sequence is CAWMGTGGYEQYF.